The 9 T cell receptor beta chains below all came from one sample that was sequenced in a study of blood T cell repertoires in COVID-19. The repertoire was sequenced with immunoSEQ multiplex PCR; TCRdb's copy has only in-frame clones and lacks some. The data show 250,000 or so clones, roughly nine tenths seen once. The sequenced sample was peripheral blood. The receptors were gathered from a woman aged 40 to 50 who had recovered from COVID-19.

The chain is built from TRBV6-5 and TRBJ2-3; maybe TRBD1 (7 bases). CDR3 length equals 13 residues. Looked up from germline, CDR1 is MNHEY and CDR2 is SVGAGI. Trimming stripped 4 bases from V and 6 bases from J, with 11 bases between. CDR3: CASSWRGLDTQYF. The CDR3 nucleotides read TGTGCCAGCAGTTGGAGGGGGCTTGATACGCAGTATTTT.

The count of this clone is one. Additional DNA sequences in this sample encode the identical CDR3. This chain uses TRBV6-5 with TRBJ2-1, with D possibly matching TRBD2 (6 bases). Germline values: CDR1 MNHEY, CDR2 SVGAGI. There are 15 residues in the CDR3. V was trimmed by 0 bases and J by 2 bases, leaving 8 bases between them. DNA for the CDR3: TGTGCCAGCAGTTACTCTAGCGGTACCTACAATGAGCAGTTCTTC. Its protein is CASSYSSGTYNEQFF.

This clone was seen just once. Other DNA sequences in the same sample also yield this CDR3. This CDR3 reads CASSPGTGGHEQYF. The CDR3 DNA sequence: TGTGCCAGCAGCCCCGGGACAGGGGGACACGAGCAGTACTTC. The rearrangement links TRBV6-5 to TRBJ2-7, with 11 bases fitting TRBD1. The junction had 6 bases not matched to a gene; V was cut back by 6 bases and J by 5 bases. The CDR3 sequence is 14 residues long. The germline V gene encodes CDR1 MNHEY and CDR2 SVGAGI.

This clone occurred once. The rearrangement uses TRBV19 and TRBJ2-1; 10 bases fit TRBD2. From germline, CDR1 is LNHDA and CDR2 SQIVND (reference sequence). The V and J ends lost 8 bases and 5 bases, in that order; junction bases with no gene match: 9. The CDR3 consists of 15 residues. The CDR3 sequence: CASDKGLAWDNEQFF. The DNA for the CDR3 is TGTGCCAGTGACAAGGGACTAGCGTGGGACAATGAGCAGTTCTTC. The variable domain in full, completed from reference TRBV19 and TRBJ2-1, reads DGGITQSPKYLFRKEGQNVTLSCEQNLNHDAMYWYRQDPGQGLRLIYYSQIVNDFQKGDIAEGYSVSREKKESFPLTVTSAQKNPTAFYLCASDKGLAWDNEQFFGPGTRLTVL.

The chain has TRBV6-5 and TRBJ1-5; TRBD1 aligns across 8 bases. V lost 4 bases and J lost 5; bases outside the gene matches: 10. Per germline, CDR1 MNHEY and CDR2 SVGAGI. The CDR3 has 16 residues. The CDR3 is CASSSVPGQGDQPQHF. For the CDR3, the DNA is TGTGCCAGCAGTTCCGTACCAGGACAGGGAGATCAGCCCCAGCATTTT.

This clone was recorded many times. The chain couples TRBV11-1 to TRBJ1-1, with no clear D. Trimming took off 4 bases at V and 1 base at J, with 10 bases between the two ends. Germline CDR1 reads SGHAT; CDR2 reads FQDESV (reference sequence). There are 14 residues in the CDR3. DNA of the CDR3: TGTGCCAGCAGCTACTACGCCCGGAACACTGAAGCTTTCTTT. Translating gives CASSYYARNTEAFF.

The chain couples TRBV4-1 to TRBJ2-2; TRBD2 matches at 13 bases. The germline CDR1 and CDR2 sequences are MGHRA and YSYEKL. The CDR3 consists of 16 residues. V lost 4 bases and J lost 4; bases outside the gene matches: 3. CDR3 loop: CASSLTSGRGTGELFF. In nucleotides, the CDR3 is TGCGCCAGCAGCCTCACTAGCGGGAGGGGCACCGGGGAGCTGTTTTTT.

The chain uses TRBV20-1 and TRBJ1-1; 7 bases fit TRBD1. V lost 6 bases and J lost 4; bases outside the gene matches: 2. Germline loops: CDR1 DFQATT, CDR2 SNEGSKA (reference sequence). CDR3 length: 11 residues. CDR3 loop: CSADRSTEAFF. CDR3 DNA: TGCAGTGCGGACAGGAGCACTGAAGCTTTCTTT.

CDR3: CASSPYGTGFSNQPQHF. For the CDR3, the DNA is TGTGCCAGCAGTCCCTATGGGACAGGGTTTAGCAATCAGCCCCAGCATTTT. This chain uses TRBV27 with TRBJ1-5, with 9 positions matching TRBD1. Trimming cost V 5 bases and J 0 bases; bases outside gene matches: 8. The CDR3 is 17 residues long. Germline V gives CDR1 MNHEY, CDR2 SMNVEV (reference sequence).